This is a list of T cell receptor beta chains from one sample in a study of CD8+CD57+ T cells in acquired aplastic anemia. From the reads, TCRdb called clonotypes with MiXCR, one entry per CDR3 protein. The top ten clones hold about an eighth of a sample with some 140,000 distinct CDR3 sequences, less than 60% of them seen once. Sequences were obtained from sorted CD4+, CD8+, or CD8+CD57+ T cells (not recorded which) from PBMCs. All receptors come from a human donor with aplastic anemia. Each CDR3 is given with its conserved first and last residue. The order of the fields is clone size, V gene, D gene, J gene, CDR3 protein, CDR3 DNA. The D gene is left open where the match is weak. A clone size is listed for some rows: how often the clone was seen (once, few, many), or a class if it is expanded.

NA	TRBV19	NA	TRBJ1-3	CASSMGLLSGNTIYF	TGTGCCAGTAGTATGGGCCTACTCTCTGGAAACACCATATATTTT
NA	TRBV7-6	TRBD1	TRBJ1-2	CASSLGAGGAGYTF	TGTGCCAGCAGCTTAGGCGCAGGGGGCGCGGGCTACACCTTC
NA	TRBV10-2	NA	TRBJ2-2	CATLRGPSNTGELFF	TGCGCCACGCTCCGGGGGCCCTCGAACACCGGGGAGCTGTTTTTT
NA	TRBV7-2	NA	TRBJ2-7	CASSLEWGLYEQYF	TGTGCCAGCAGCTTGGAGTGGGGCTTATACGAGCAGTACTTC
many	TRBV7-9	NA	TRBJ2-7	CASSSGGRAYEQYF	TGTGCCAGCAGCTCAGGGGGGCGGGCCTACGAGCAGTACTTC
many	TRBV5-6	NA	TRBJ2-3	CASSITGAADTQYF	TGTGCCAGCAGCATCACAGGTGCCGCAGATACGCAGTATTTT
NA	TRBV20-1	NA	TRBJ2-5	CSARNSAKETQYF	TGCAGTGCTAGAAACAGTGCCAAAGAGACCCAGTACTTC
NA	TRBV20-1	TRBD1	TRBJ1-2	CSALQSGTGGYTF	TGCAGTGCTTTACAGTCCGGGACAGGGGGCTACACCTTC
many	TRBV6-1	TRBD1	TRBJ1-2	CASSEEDRGPGYGYTF	TGTGCCAGCAGTGAAGAGGACAGGGGGCCCGGCTATGGCTACACCTTC
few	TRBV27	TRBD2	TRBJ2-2	CASSFRTSGGLGTGELFF	TGTGCCAGCAGTTTCCGGACTAGCGGGGGGCTTGGCACCGGGGAGCTGTTTTTT
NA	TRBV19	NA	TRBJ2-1	CARSPAGTQQFF	TGTGCCAGGTCCCCAGCAGGGACCCAGCAGTTCTTC
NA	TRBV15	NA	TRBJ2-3	CATSSSPRDADTQYF	TGTGCCACCAGCAGCTCGCCTAGGGACGCAGATACGCAGTATTTT
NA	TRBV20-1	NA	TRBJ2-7	CSARRGQATYEQYF	TGCAGTGCTAGAAGGGGCCAGGCTACCTACGAGCAGTACTTC
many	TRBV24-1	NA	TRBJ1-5	CATSDSIHNQPQHF	TGTGCCACCAGTGATTCGATCCACAATCAGCCCCAGCATTTT
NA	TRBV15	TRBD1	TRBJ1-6	CATSMTGFSPLHF	TGTGCCACCAGCATGACAGGGTTTTCACCCCTCCACTTT
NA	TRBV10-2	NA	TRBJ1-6	CASSTQGF	TGTGCCAGCAGTACCCAGGGATTT
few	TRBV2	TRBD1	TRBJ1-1	CASRTDREATEAFF	TGTGCCAGCAGGACGGACAGGGAGGCCACTGAAGCTTTCTTT
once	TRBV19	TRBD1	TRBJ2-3	CASRERRTGASTDTQYF	TGTGCCAGTAGAGAGCGCCGGACAGGGGCTAGCACAGATACGCAGTATTTT
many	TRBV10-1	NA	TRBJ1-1	CATHGLMNTEAFF	TGCGCCACCCACGGACTCATGAACACTGAAGCTTTCTTT
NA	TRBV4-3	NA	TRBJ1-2	CASSQDREDNYGYTF	TGCGCCAGCAGCCAAGATAGGGAGGACAACTATGGCTACACCTTC
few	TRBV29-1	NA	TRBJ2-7	CSIRDLDEQYF	TGCAGCATTAGGGACTTAGACGAGCAGTACTTC
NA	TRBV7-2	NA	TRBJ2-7	CATRGLTYEQHF	TGTGCCACTCGGGGCCTAACATACGAGCAGCACTTC
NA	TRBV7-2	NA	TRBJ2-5	CASSISGRGSGETQYF	TGTGCCAGCAGCATAAGCGGTAGGGGAAGCGGGGAGACCCAGTACTTC
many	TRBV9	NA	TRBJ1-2	CASADRYYGYTF	TGTGCCAGCGCTGACAGGTACTATGGCTACACCTTC
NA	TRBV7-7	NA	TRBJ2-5	CASSLGEARIQETQYF	TGTGCTAGCAGCTTAGGTGAAGCACGGATACAAGAGACCCAGTACTTC
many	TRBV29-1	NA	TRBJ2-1	CSVVDRGPTYNEQFF	TGCAGCGTTGTGGACCGGGGGCCAACCTACAATGAGCAGTTCTTC
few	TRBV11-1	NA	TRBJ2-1	CASSLEQGGLPDNEQFF	TGTGCCAGCAGCTTAGAGCAGGGGGGCCTCCCAGACAATGAGCAGTTCTTC
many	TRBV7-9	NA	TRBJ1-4	CASRGPGINEKLFF	TGTGCCAGCAGGGGACCGGGTATAAATGAAAAACTGTTTTTT
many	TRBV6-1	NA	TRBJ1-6	CASSQWNKLSSYNSPLHF	TGTGCCAGCAGCCAATGGAACAAATTGAGCTCCTATAATTCACCCCTCCACTTT